The T cell receptor beta chain described here comes from a study of regulatory T cells in long-lasting Graves disease. Overall study: For under 3 months, newly diagnosed Graves' patients had been taking antithyroid drugs. General study points: Persistent disease was characterized by preferential usage of TRBV28, TRBJ1-2 and TRBJ2-5.

Per the germline V gene, CDR1 is MGHDK and CDR2 is SYGVNS. CDR3 length equals 16 residues. V dropped 3 bases and J dropped 8; count of bases not matched to a gene: 12. Library construction for TCR beta used iRepertoire HTBI primers and Arm-PCR of CDR3 regions. From the multiplex PCR reads, TCRdb called clonotypes with MiXCR, one entry per CDR3 protein. The repertoire consists of more than 450,000 distinct CDR3 sequences, with about 16% occurring once and the leading ten covering 10% to 15%. For this clonotype: Antigen: not known.

Regarding time point: newly diagnosed GD, antithyroid drugs for less than 3 months. The TCR library used RNA extracted from PBMCs. This sample was also put to use in a study of T cells in Graves' hyperthyroidism and ophthalmopathy. That investigation notes: In patients aged 18 to 65, hyperthyroidism was newly diagnosed, with duration under 2 months. Researchers barred patients who had uncontrolled infection, other autoimmune disease, pregnancy or lactation.

V and J are TRBV25-1 and TRBJ1-4; TRBD1 agrees at 7 bases. This sample comprised peripheral blood mononuclear cells (PBMCs), obtained at new diagnosis, from a patient treated with antithyroid drugs. This sequence was found in a man aged 40-49 years with Graves disease. The CDR3 spells CASSDPTEGANEKLFF. The CDR3 region has the DNA TGTGCCAGCAGTGACCCAACAGAGGGGGCAAACGAAAAACTGTTTTTT.